A single sample gave rise to the 25 T cell receptor beta chains below, sequenced in a study of blood T cells in healthy people across ages. Next came a second PCR, run for about 6 to 11 cycles, which used a sample-barcoded 5' primer along with a J-beta primer mix. TCRdb itself ran the 5' RACE reads through MiXCR, one entry per CDR3 protein. The table lists approximately 800,000 distinct CDR3 sequences, more than 55% of them singletons. Sequencing input: blood. Receptors originate from a man aged 35 to 55 in good health.

The chain links TRBV7-2 to TRBJ2-5; D might be TRBD2 (5 bases). The CDR3 spans 13 residues. The germline gives CDR1 SGHTA, CDR2 FQGNSA. The V end lost 5 bases, the J end lost 5 bases, and 12 bases lay between the germline ends. The CDR3 DNA sequence: TGTGCCAGCAGCAGAGGGTTTTGGGAGACCCAGTACTTC. Residues: CASSRGFWETQYF.

This clonotype was detected a few times. The chain uses TRBV4-1 and TRBJ2-3; D is perhaps TRBD2 (6 bases). This CDR3 is built from 15 residues. Trimming took 0 bases from V and 4 from J, leaving 11 bases between them. Germline V gene data show CDR1 as MGHRA and CDR2 as YSYEKL. CDR3 amino acids: CASSQERDPSDTQYF. The CDR3 DNA reads TGCGCCAGCAGCCAAGAGCGGGATCCATCAGATACGCAGTATTTT.

This clonotype has a handful of counts. The genes are TRBV20-1 and TRBJ2-1; 10 bases fit TRBD1. This CDR3 is built from 13 residues. The germline V gene encodes CDR1 DFQATT and CDR2 SNEGSKA (reference sequence). After removal of 3 bases from V and 7 bases from J, the junction contained 3 bases not matched to a gene. DNA of the CDR3: TGCAGTGCTAGGAGGACAGGGGGTAATGAGCAGTTCTTC. Encoded protein: CSARRTGGNEQFF.

The chain employs TRBV7-3 and TRBJ2-6, with 8 bases identical to TRBD1. In germline, CDR1 is SGHTA, CDR2 FQGTGA. This CDR3 has 17 amino acids. The J segment lost 0 bases and the V segment lost 4 bases, leaving 5 bases of the junction unmatched. This CDR3 reads CASSSAGGASGANVLTF. CDR3 in DNA: TGTGCCAGCAGCTCCGCAGGGGGCGCCTCTGGGGCCAACGTCCTGACTTTC.

The chain couples TRBV6-1 to TRBJ2-2, with D perhaps being TRBD1 or TRBD2 (6 bases each). The germline CDR1 and CDR2 sequences are MNHNS and SASEGT. Trimming removed 7 bases at V and 3 bases at J, with 24 bases between. CDR3 length equals 18 residues. DNA for the CDR3: TGTGCCAGCACTCAAGTAGGGGGGAGAAGGGCGGACACCGGGGAGCTGTTTTTT. It codes for CASTQVGGRRADTGELFF.

To note about this clonotype: At one end the junction does not follow the germline gene, possibly because of a read error. The J gene is TRBJ1-6, the V gene TRBV12-3 or TRBV12-4, with D uncertain. This CDR3 contains 15 residues. For the CDR3, the DNA is TGTGCCAGCAGTGTGGACGCCGCTTATAATTTACCCCTCCACTTT. As protein: CASSVDAAYNLPLHF.

The chain combines TRBV7-9 with TRBJ2-2; 14 positions match TRBD2. Germline CDR1 reads SEHNR; CDR2 reads FQNEAQ (reference sequence). Trimming at V came to 5 bases and at J to 4 bases, leaving 0 bases not matched to a gene. The CDR3 covers 15 residues. CDR3 DNA sequence: TGTGCCAGCAGCGGACTAGCGGGGGGCACCGGGGAGCTGTTTTTT. It yields the protein CASSGLAGGTGELFF.

The chain carries TRBV20-1 and TRBJ1-6; TRBD1 aligns across 9 bases. This CDR3 spans 16 amino acids. Trimming took 6 bases from V and 9 from J; bases not matched to a gene: 15. The germline CDR1 and CDR2 sequences are DFQATT and SNEGSKA (reference sequence). The CDR3 coding sequence is TGCAGTGCAGAGGACAGGGGCATATCGGGAAGTTCACCCCTCCACTTT. Encoded protein: CSAEDRGISGSSPLHF.

This clonotype was detected once. CDR3 DNA sequence: TGCAGTGCTAGAGAACATGGCATGGGACGACCCCGCGAGCAGTACTTC. Translated, it gives CSAREHGMGRPREQYF. The chain recombines TRBV20-1 with TRBJ2-5; D may correspond to TRBD1 or TRBD2 (5 bases each). The end of the DNA fits TRBJ2-7 better, so the J call may be wrong. There are 16 residues in the CDR3. The germline gives CDR1 DFQATT, CDR2 SNEGSKA (reference sequence).

V usage is TRBV15 and J usage is TRBJ1-4, with unresolved D. This CDR3 contains 13 residues. CDR1 and CDR2 (germline): LNHNV, YYDKDF (reference sequence). Trimming left V 0 bases short and J 7 bases short, with 6 bases between. DNA of the CDR3: TGTGCCACCAGCAGAGAGATAAGTGAAAAACTGTTTTTT. This translates into CATSREISEKLFF.

The chain couples TRBV7-3 to TRBJ2-2, with 8 bases aligning to TRBD1. Germline V gene sequence: CDR1 SGHTA, CDR2 FQGTGA. V lost 5 bases, J lost 7 bases, and 9 bases stayed unmatched. This CDR3 has 15 residues. The CDR3 DNA sequence: TGTGCCAGCAGCCCCGCGGCAGGGGGCCACGGGGAGCTGTTTTTT. This encodes CASSPAAGGHGELFF.

V gene TRBV2 combines with J gene TRBJ1-2; 9 bases fit TRBD1. The trim removed 7 bases at V and 4 bases at J, leaving 13 bases unmatched. The CDR3 length is 16 residues. CDR1 and CDR2 from the germline V gene are SNHLY and FYNNEI. The CDR3 here is CASNGQGSIFSYGYTF. As DNA, the CDR3 is TGTGCCAGCAATGGACAGGGGAGTATTTTCAGCTATGGCTACACCTTC.

The chain employs TRBV5-5 and TRBJ2-4; TRBD2 matches at 9 bases. CDR3 length equals 17 residues. V shed 0 bases, J shed 1 base, and the junction held 5 bases outside the gene matches. Germline V gene sequence: CDR1 SGHKS, CDR2 YYEKEE (reference sequence). In DNA, the CDR3 is TGTGCCAGCAGCTTGGGGGCGGGAGGGCCTGCCAAAAACATTCAGTACTTC. Translated: CASSLGAGGPAKNIQYF.

V is TRBV3-1 and J is TRBJ2-5; D may be TRBD2 (6 bases). The CDR3 runs to 15 residues. From germline, CDR1 is LGHDT and CDR2 YNNKEL (reference sequence). The V gene lost 1 base and the J gene lost 7 bases, with 16 bases spanning the gap. The CDR3 loop reads CASSQGKVTGGTQYF. The CDR3 nucleotides are TGTGCCAGCAGCCAAGGCAAGGTTACCGGGGGGACCCAGTACTTC.

This clonotype was observed a few times. The rearrangement uses TRBV27 and TRBJ2-7, with TRBD1 matching over 8 bases. Germline trimming cut 7 bases from V and 5 bases from J; bases unmatched to any gene: 10. Germline loops: CDR1 MNHEY, CDR2 SMNVEV (reference sequence). This CDR3 contains 14 residues. The CDR3 protein is CASNPGQGANEQYF. CDR3 coding DNA: TGTGCCAGCAACCCCGGACAGGGAGCAAACGAGCAGTACTTC.

This sequence joins TRBV7-2 and TRBJ2-1; D might be TRBD1 or TRBD2, each matching 5 bases. V lost 1 base to trimming and J lost 12 bases, with 22 bases between them. The CDR3 sequence is 16 residues long. Germline V lookup: CDR1 SGHTA, CDR2 FQGNSA. The CDR3 bases are TGTGCCAGCAGCTTAGGAACGGGGCGGGTAAATTTCGGGCAGTTCTTC. Translating it yields CASSLGTGRVNFGQFF.

This sequence joins TRBV20-1 and TRBJ2-3; D gene uncertain. The CDR3 length is 15 residues. V was pared by 3 bases and J by 0 bases, with 13 bases between. Germline V CDR1 and CDR2: DFQATT, SNEGSKA (reference sequence). The CDR3, as DNA: TGCAGTGCTAGGGACCCCGGTATTAGCACAGATACGCAGTATTTT. Translated: CSARDPGISTDTQYF.

This clonotype was observed a few times. J is TRBJ2-7 and V is TRBV7-2; maybe TRBD2 (5 bases). Germline CDR1 reads SGHTA; CDR2 reads FQGNSA. The CDR3 length is 12 residues. Between the trimmed V and J ends, which lost 5 bases and 5 bases, there was a span of 10 bases. CDR3 nucleotides: TGTGCCAGCAGCCGAGGGAGTCACGAGCAGTACTTC. Translating it yields CASSRGSHEQYF.

CDR3 bases: TGCAGTGCAGAACGGACAGACCACCTCTATGGCTACACCTTC. Translating it yields CSAERTDHLYGYTF. This chain joins TRBV20-1 and TRBJ1-2; a weak D match, TRBD1 (6 bases). The V gene's germline CDR1 is DFQATT and CDR2 SNEGSKA (reference sequence). V shed 6 bases and J shed 4 bases, with 18 bases lying between them. CDR3 length: 14 residues.

CDR3 loop: CSASGQGGYGYTF. The CDR3 DNA sequence: TGCAGTGCTAGTGGTCAGGGCGGGTATGGCTACACCTTC. The rearrangement joins TRBV20-1 to TRBJ1-2; a weak D match, TRBD1 (5 bases). Per germline, CDR1 DFQATT and CDR2 SNEGSKA (reference sequence). The germline V and J ends were trimmed by 3 bases and 5 bases, with 13 bases remaining between them. The CDR3 has 13 residues.

The chain is built from TRBV29-1 and TRBJ1-2; D not certain. V was pared by 3 bases and J by 2 bases, with 10 bases between. The CDR3 runs to 13 residues. Germline values: CDR1 SQVTM, CDR2 ANQGSEA. The CDR3 DNA reads as TGCAGCGTTGAGACTAGGGAGAACTATGGCTACACCTTC. This codes for CSVETRENYGYTF.

CDR3 in DNA: TGTGCCAGCAGCTTATTCTCTGAGACAGAAAGCACAGATACGCAGTATTTT. Its translation is CASSLFSETESTDTQYF. The chain recombines TRBV7-9 with TRBJ2-3; possible D gene TRBD1, 5 bases. CDR1 and CDR2 (germline): SEHNR, FQNEAQ (reference sequence). The CDR3 is made up of 17 amino acids. Between the trimmed V and J ends, which lost 2 bases and 0 bases, there was a span of 15 bases.

The chain employs TRBV7-2 and TRBJ2-7; D possibly matches TRBD1 or TRBD2 (5 bases each). V was shortened by 5 bases and J by 2 bases, with 16 bases between the two germline ends. The CDR3 loop spans 15 amino acids. Germline assignment: CDR1 SGHTA and CDR2 FQGNSA. CDR3 protein: CASSPDYRGAYEQYF. DNA for the CDR3: TGTGCCAGCAGCCCTGACTATAGGGGTGCCTACGAGCAGTACTTC.

The chain links TRBV7-9 to TRBJ2-7; D might be TRBD1 (5 bases). Germline CDR1 is SEHNR and CDR2 is FQNEAQ (reference sequence). CDR3 length: 13 amino acids. V gave up 8 bases and J gave up 2 bases, with 13 bases separating them. The CDR3 region has the DNA TGTGCCAGCGAACCTTCGACAGCCTACGAGCAGTACTTC. Its translation: CASEPSTAYEQYF.

The rearrangement links TRBV25-1 to TRBJ2-7, with D perhaps being TRBD1 or TRBD2 (7 bases each). The end of the DNA aligns better with TRBJ2-5, so the J call may be wrong. The germline gives CDR1 MGHDK, CDR2 SYGVNS. CDR3 length: 15 amino acids. CDR3 protein: CASSDGQGGWETQYF. The DNA of the CDR3 is TGTGCCAGCAGTGACGGCCAGGGGGGGTGGGAGACCCAGTACTTC.